The TCR beta chain under discussion was sequenced for a study of T cell repertoires in cytomegalovirus infection. In the study overall: CMV epitopes used comprised recently identified HLA-C-restricted ones and well-studied HLA-B-restricted ones. Public TCR beta signatures were indicative of both CMV infection and a matching HLA type.

Study outcomes and limitations: Ex vivo, HLA-C-restricted CMV-specific TCR beta clonotypes prevailed over the rest of the response.

As for this clonotype: Its antigen is unknown.

TCRdb re-called the reads through MiXCR, storing one row per CDR3 protein. Of around 100,000 distinct CDR3 sequences in the sample, around 40% are singletons; the top ten hold roughly 70%. The length of the CDR3 is 13 residues. V was cut by 7 bases and J by 3 bases, with 12 bases left in between. The sequence was obtained from a human donor in good health (CMV status not recorded). Some clones in this sample may be carry-over from other donors' samples. V gene TRBV12-3 or TRBV12-4 combines with J gene TRBJ1-2; D call uncertain. This sample comprised CD8+ T cells from cultured PBMCs, obtained from culture after CMV antigen stimulation. The CDR3 reads CASTREPYYGYTF. The CDR3 nucleotides are TGTGCCAGCACTAGAGAACCCTACTATGGCTACACCTTC.